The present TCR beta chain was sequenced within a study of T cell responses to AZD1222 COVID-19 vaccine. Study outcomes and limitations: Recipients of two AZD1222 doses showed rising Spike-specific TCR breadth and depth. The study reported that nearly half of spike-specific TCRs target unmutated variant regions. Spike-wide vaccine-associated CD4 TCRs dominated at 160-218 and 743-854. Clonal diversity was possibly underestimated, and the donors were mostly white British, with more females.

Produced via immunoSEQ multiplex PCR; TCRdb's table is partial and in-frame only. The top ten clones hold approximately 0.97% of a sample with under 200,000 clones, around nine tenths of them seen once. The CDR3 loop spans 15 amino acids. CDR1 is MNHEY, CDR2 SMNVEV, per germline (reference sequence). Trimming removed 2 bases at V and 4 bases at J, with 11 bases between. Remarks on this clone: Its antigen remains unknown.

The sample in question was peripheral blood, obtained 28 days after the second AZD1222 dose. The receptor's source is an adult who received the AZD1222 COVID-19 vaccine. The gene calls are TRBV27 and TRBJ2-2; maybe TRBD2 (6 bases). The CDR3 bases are TGTGCCAGCAGTTTAGCGGGAAGTGGCACCGGGGAGCTGTTTTTT. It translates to CASSLAGSGTGELFF.